A selection of T cell receptor beta chains follows, all from one sample in a study of Ad26.COV2.S vaccination and SARS-CoV-2 variants. Clones were read by immunoSEQ multiplex PCR, and TCRdb kept only the in-frame ones, dropping some. The sample consists of 400,000 to 450,000 clones, 92% of them appearing once. The material sequenced was peripheral blood, taken in a trial of Ad26.COV2.S vaccine versus placebo. The receptors derive from a person between 18 and 59 years old who received the Ad26.COV2.S COVID-19 vaccine or a placebo. The CDR3 runs from the conserved cysteine through the conserved F or W. The order of the fields is J gene, D gene, CDR3 length, V gene, clone size, CDR3 DNA, CDR3 protein. A D gene is named only where the DNA matches it firmly. Clone size, where shown, is once, few, many, or a class for clones that have expanded.

j_call: TRBJ1-1
d_call: NA
cdr3_length: 14
v_call: TRBV9
clone_size: NA
cdr3_nt: TGTGCCAGCAGCGTAGGGGAGAGCGGTGAGGGAGCTTTCTTT
cdr3_aa: CASSVGESGEGAFF

j_call: TRBJ2-7
d_call: NA
cdr3_length: 16
v_call: TRBV4-3
clone_size: NA
cdr3_nt: TGCGCCAGCAGCCAAGATTATCGGAGTTTGTCCTACGAGCAGTACTTC
cdr3_aa: CASSQDYRSLSYEQYF

j_call: TRBJ1-4
d_call: TRBD1
cdr3_length: 16
v_call: TRBV18
clone_size: NA
cdr3_nt: TGTGCCAGCTCACCACAGGGGGCCTTGTCTAATGAAAAACTGTTTTTT
cdr3_aa: CASSPQGALSNEKLFF

j_call: TRBJ1-2
d_call: NA
cdr3_length: 14
v_call: TRBV7-2
clone_size: NA
cdr3_nt: TGTGCCAGCAGCTTAGAGTGGACCGCGCAAGGCTACACCTTC
cdr3_aa: CASSLEWTAQGYTF

j_call: TRBJ2-7
d_call: NA
cdr3_length: 12
v_call: TRBV9
clone_size: NA
cdr3_nt: TGTGCCAGCAACCCGGGTGGGGGACAGCAGTACTTC
cdr3_aa: CASNPGGGQQYF

j_call: TRBJ2-7
d_call: TRBD2
cdr3_length: 16
v_call: TRBV10-1
clone_size: NA
cdr3_nt: TGCGCCAGCAGTGAGGTTTTAGCGGGCGGATTGAGGGAGCAGTACTTC
cdr3_aa: CASSEVLAGGLREQYF

j_call: TRBJ2-7
d_call: NA
cdr3_length: 13
v_call: TRBV29-1
clone_size: NA
cdr3_nt: TGCAGCGTGGACCAGGGATCCCTCCACGAGCAGTACTTC
cdr3_aa: CSVDQGSLHEQYF

j_call: TRBJ2-1
d_call: NA
cdr3_length: 13
v_call: TRBV12-3/TRBV12-4
clone_size: NA
cdr3_nt: TGTGCCAGCACCCTGGGGGTAGACAATGAGCAGTTCTTC
cdr3_aa: CASTLGVDNEQFF

j_call: TRBJ2-7
d_call: TRBD1
cdr3_length: 14
v_call: TRBV28
clone_size: NA
cdr3_nt: TGTGCCAGCTACCGGACAGGGCGTTCCTACGAGCAGTACTTC
cdr3_aa: CASYRTGRSYEQYF

j_call: TRBJ2-7
d_call: NA
cdr3_length: 15
v_call: TRBV10-1
clone_size: NA
cdr3_nt: TGCGCCAGCAGTGAGTCCGCGGACCCTAACTACGAGCAGTACTTC
cdr3_aa: CASSESADPNYEQYF

j_call: TRBJ2-2
d_call: NA
cdr3_length: 12
v_call: TRBV9
clone_size: NA
cdr3_nt: TGTGCCAGCAGCGATAGGGGCGTGGAGCTGTTTTTT
cdr3_aa: CASSDRGVELFF

j_call: TRBJ1-2
d_call: NA
cdr3_length: 12
v_call: TRBV11-2
clone_size: NA
cdr3_nt: TGTGCCAGCAGCGGGGGGTCCTATGGCTACACCTTC
cdr3_aa: CASSGGSYGYTF

j_call: TRBJ1-2
d_call: TRBD1
cdr3_length: 11
v_call: TRBV6-5
clone_size: NA
cdr3_nt: TGTGCGGTGGGACAGCCCTATGGCTACACCTTC
cdr3_aa: CAVGQPYGYTF

j_call: TRBJ2-1
d_call: NA
cdr3_length: 12
v_call: TRBV3-1/TRBV3-2
clone_size: NA
cdr3_nt: TGTGCCAGCAGCCAAGAGGGTTCCGTAACGTTCTTC
cdr3_aa: CASSQEGSVTFF

j_call: TRBJ2-7
d_call: NA
cdr3_length: 14
v_call: TRBV27
clone_size: NA
cdr3_nt: TGTGCCAGCAGTATCTCAGGGAGCACCTACGAGCAGTACTTC
cdr3_aa: CASSISGSTYEQYF

j_call: TRBJ2-5
d_call: TRBD2
cdr3_length: 16
v_call: TRBV29-1
clone_size: NA
cdr3_nt: TGCAGCGTTGAAGTAACCCGACTAGCGGGGGAAGAGACCCAGTACTTC
cdr3_aa: CSVEVTRLAGEETQYF

j_call: TRBJ1-1
d_call: NA
cdr3_length: 14
v_call: TRBV4-3
clone_size: NA
cdr3_nt: TGCGCCAGCAGCCAAAAGGGAAGGGGAACTGAAGCTTTCTTT
cdr3_aa: CASSQKGRGTEAFF

j_call: TRBJ1-5
d_call: NA
cdr3_length: 15
v_call: TRBV27
clone_size: NA
cdr3_nt: TGTGCCAGCAGTAGCGGGAGGGGAGGCAATCAGCCCCAGCATTTT
cdr3_aa: CASSSGRGGNQPQHF

j_call: TRBJ1-2
d_call: NA
cdr3_length: 13
v_call: TRBV5-5
clone_size: NA
cdr3_nt: TGTGCCAGCAGCTTGGGGGAAACAGCGGGGTACACCTTC
cdr3_aa: CASSLGETAGYTF

j_call: TRBJ2-7
d_call: TRBD1
cdr3_length: 12
v_call: TRBV19
clone_size: once
cdr3_nt: TGTGCCAGTAGCAGGGGGCAGGACGAGCAGTACTTC
cdr3_aa: CASSRGQDEQYF

j_call: TRBJ2-1
d_call: NA
cdr3_length: 12
v_call: TRBV9
clone_size: once
cdr3_nt: TGTGCCAGCAGCGTCCCCTCGGGTGAGCAGTTCTTC
cdr3_aa: CASSVPSGEQFF

j_call: TRBJ2-1
d_call: NA
cdr3_length: 17
v_call: TRBV5-6
clone_size: NA
cdr3_nt: TGTGCCAGCAGCTTGGCCGTGTCGGGGGCCTATTACAATGAGCAGTTCTTC
cdr3_aa: CASSLAVSGAYYNEQFF

j_call: TRBJ1-5
d_call: NA
cdr3_length: 12
v_call: TRBV5-6
clone_size: few
cdr3_nt: TGTGCCAGCAGCTCTTTAAATCAGCCCCAGCATTTT
cdr3_aa: CASSSLNQPQHF

j_call: TRBJ2-3
d_call: TRBD2
cdr3_length: 19
v_call: TRBV15
clone_size: NA
cdr3_nt: TGTGCCACCAGCAAAAAAGGGGCGACTAGCGGGGGGGCTCCGGATACGCAGTATTTT
cdr3_aa: CATSKKGATSGGAPDTQYF

j_call: TRBJ2-1
d_call: NA
cdr3_length: 12
v_call: TRBV20-1
clone_size: NA
cdr3_nt: TGCAGTGCTAGTCTCGGGGACCATGAGCAGTTCTTC
cdr3_aa: CSASLGDHEQFF

j_call: TRBJ1-2
d_call: TRBD1
cdr3_length: 15
v_call: TRBV18
clone_size: NA
cdr3_nt: TGTGCCAGCTCATCAAGCTCCGGGACAGGGTCCGGCTACACCTTC
cdr3_aa: CASSSSSGTGSGYTF

j_call: TRBJ1-6
d_call: NA
cdr3_length: 12
v_call: TRBV2
clone_size: NA
cdr3_nt: TGTGCCAGCAGTGCCTCCGGGACTTCATTCCACTTT
cdr3_aa: CASSASGTSFHF

j_call: TRBJ1-5
d_call: NA
cdr3_length: 13
v_call: TRBV4-3
clone_size: once
cdr3_nt: TGCGCCAGCAGCCAAGATGGCGGTCAGCCCCAGCATTTT
cdr3_aa: CASSQDGGQPQHF

j_call: TRBJ2-7
d_call: NA
cdr3_length: 15
v_call: TRBV27
clone_size: NA
cdr3_nt: TGTGCCAGCAGTTCTATGCCCCTGACTATCTACGAGCAGTACTTC
cdr3_aa: CASSSMPLTIYEQYF

j_call: TRBJ2-7
d_call: NA
cdr3_length: 10
v_call: TRBV20-1
clone_size: NA
cdr3_nt: TGCAGTGCTGGGGACTACGAGCAGTACTTC
cdr3_aa: CSAGDYEQYF

j_call: TRBJ1-1
d_call: TRBD1
cdr3_length: 16
v_call: TRBV16
clone_size: NA
cdr3_nt: TGTGCCAGCAGCCAATACTCCGGGACAGGGAACACTGAAGCTTTCTTT
cdr3_aa: CASSQYSGTGNTEAFF

j_call: TRBJ2-3
d_call: NA
cdr3_length: 18
v_call: TRBV9
clone_size: NA
cdr3_nt: TGTGCCAGCAGCGTAGTGTCCCTTCCTCGGGGGAACACAGATACGCAGTATTTT
cdr3_aa: CASSVVSLPRGNTDTQYF

j_call: TRBJ1-1
d_call: TRBD1
cdr3_length: 15
v_call: TRBV7-9
clone_size: NA
cdr3_nt: TGTGCCAGCAGCAAATATAGGACAGGGAACACTGAAGCTTTCTTT
cdr3_aa: CASSKYRTGNTEAFF

j_call: TRBJ1-2
d_call: TRBD1
cdr3_length: 13
v_call: TRBV18
clone_size: once
cdr3_nt: TGTGCCAGCTCCCCCGACAGGGTTGATGGCTACACCTTC
cdr3_aa: CASSPDRVDGYTF

j_call: TRBJ2-7
d_call: TRBD1
cdr3_length: 13
v_call: TRBV7-2
clone_size: NA
cdr3_nt: TGTGCCAGCAGGCAACAGGGGACCCACGAGCAGTACTTC
cdr3_aa: CASRQQGTHEQYF

j_call: TRBJ1-2
d_call: NA
cdr3_length: 13
v_call: TRBV29-1
clone_size: NA
cdr3_nt: TGCAGCGTTGTATGGGGCGGAGACTATGGCTACACCTTC
cdr3_aa: CSVVWGGDYGYTF

j_call: TRBJ1-6
d_call: TRBD1
cdr3_length: 16
v_call: TRBV6-6
clone_size: NA
cdr3_nt: TGTGCCAGCAGTCGACAGGGGGCGCAGAGTAATTCACCCCTCCACTTT
cdr3_aa: CASSRQGAQSNSPLHF

j_call: TRBJ2-2
d_call: NA
cdr3_length: 15
v_call: TRBV19
clone_size: NA
cdr3_nt: TGTGCCAGTAGTAGGACGGACAGGAACACCGGGGAGCTGTTTTTT
cdr3_aa: CASSRTDRNTGELFF

j_call: TRBJ2-2
d_call: TRBD1
cdr3_length: 15
v_call: TRBV30
clone_size: NA
cdr3_nt: TGTGCCGTAAAGGGACAGGGGGCCATTACCGGGGAGCTGTTTTTT
cdr3_aa: CAVKGQGAITGELFF

j_call: TRBJ1-6
d_call: TRBD1
cdr3_length: 15
v_call: TRBV5-1
clone_size: NA
cdr3_nt: TGCGCCAGCAGCTTGGGGGGACAGTTTTATTCACCCCTCCACTTT
cdr3_aa: CASSLGGQFYSPLHF

j_call: TRBJ1-1
d_call: NA
cdr3_length: 12
v_call: TRBV10-3
clone_size: NA
cdr3_nt: TGTGCCATCAGCGGCGAAGACGCTGAAGCTTTCTTT
cdr3_aa: CAISGEDAEAFF

j_call: TRBJ2-5
d_call: TRBD2
cdr3_length: 14
v_call: TRBV10-3
clone_size: once
cdr3_nt: TGTGCCATCAGTACTAGCGGGGGGATGGAGACCCAGTACTTC
cdr3_aa: CAISTSGGMETQYF

j_call: TRBJ2-1
d_call: TRBD2
cdr3_length: 14
v_call: TRBV27
clone_size: NA
cdr3_nt: TGTGCCAGCAGTTTATGGGCTAGCGGGGGGGCCTCGTTCTTC
cdr3_aa: CASSLWASGGASFF

j_call: TRBJ1-2
d_call: NA
cdr3_length: 14
v_call: TRBV24-1
clone_size: NA
cdr3_nt: TGTGCCGACCCTATTCAGGAATCTAACTATGGCTACACCTTC
cdr3_aa: CADPIQESNYGYTF

j_call: TRBJ2-1
d_call: NA
cdr3_length: 16
v_call: TRBV14
clone_size: NA
cdr3_nt: TGTGCCAGCAGCCAAGTGTCTACTTGGGCCTACAATGAGCAGTTCTTC
cdr3_aa: CASSQVSTWAYNEQFF

j_call: TRBJ2-3
d_call: NA
cdr3_length: 14
v_call: TRBV4-3
clone_size: once
cdr3_nt: TGCGCCAGCAGCCAACGGGGGAGCACAGATACGCAGTATTTT
cdr3_aa: CASSQRGSTDTQYF

j_call: TRBJ1-5
d_call: NA
cdr3_length: 14
v_call: TRBV5-6
clone_size: few
cdr3_nt: TGTGCCAGCAGCTTGTTGCCTAGCAATCAGCCCCAGCATTTT
cdr3_aa: CASSLLPSNQPQHF

j_call: TRBJ1-1
d_call: TRBD1
cdr3_length: 14
v_call: TRBV19
clone_size: NA
cdr3_nt: TGTGCCAGTACCTCCGGGACAGCGAACACTGAAGCTTTCTTT
cdr3_aa: CASTSGTANTEAFF